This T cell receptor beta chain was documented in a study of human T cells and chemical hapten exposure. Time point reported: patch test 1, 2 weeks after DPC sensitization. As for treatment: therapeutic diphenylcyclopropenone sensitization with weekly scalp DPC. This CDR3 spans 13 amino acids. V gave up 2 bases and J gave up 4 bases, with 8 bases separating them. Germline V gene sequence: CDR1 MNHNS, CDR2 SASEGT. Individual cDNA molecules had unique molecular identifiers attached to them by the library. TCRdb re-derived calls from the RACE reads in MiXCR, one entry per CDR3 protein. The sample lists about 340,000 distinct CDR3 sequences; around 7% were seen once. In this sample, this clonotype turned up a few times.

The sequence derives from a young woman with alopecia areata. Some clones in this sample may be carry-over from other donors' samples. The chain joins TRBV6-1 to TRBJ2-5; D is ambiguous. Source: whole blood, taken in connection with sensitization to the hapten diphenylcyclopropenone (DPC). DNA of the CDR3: TGTGCCAGCAGTGAAAACAGAAGAGAGACCCAGTACTTC. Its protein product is CASSENRRETQYF.